This passage covers 10 T cell receptor beta chains from one sample sequenced in a study of blood T cell repertoires in COVID-19. The table came from immunoSEQ multiplex PCR; TCRdb's copy has only in-frame clones and leaves some out. Of approximately 180,000 clones in the sample, approximately 85% were seen once. Material: PBMCs or T cells enriched from blood (not recorded which). Every receptor here comes from a man aged 40-50 years who had recovered from COVID-19.

This chain uses TRBV5-4 with TRBJ2-1; TRBD1 agrees at 8 bases. After removal of 4 bases from V and 4 bases from J, the junction contained 10 bases not matched to a gene. This CDR3 comprises 16 residues. Germline CDR1 and CDR2: SGHNT and YYREEE (reference sequence). As DNA, the CDR3 is TGTGCCAGCAGCAATACAGACAGGGGCCGATACAATGAGCAGTTCTTC. It yields the protein CASSNTDRGRYNEQFF.

This clone has just a few counts. This rearrangement joins TRBV7-9 to TRBJ1-1; D gene uncertain. Trimming took off 1 base at V and 4 bases at J, with 13 bases between the two ends. Germline V CDR1 and CDR2: SEHNR, FQNEAQ (reference sequence). The CDR3 runs 15 residues. The CDR3 loop is CASSLGEGESTEAFF. The CDR3 nucleotides are TGTGCCAGCAGCTTAGGGGAGGGCGAGAGCACTGAAGCTTTCTTT.

The rearrangement joins TRBV5-1 to TRBJ1-1; 8 positions agree with TRBD1. CDR1 is SGHRS, CDR2 YFSETQ, per germline. The CDR3 covers 12 residues. The J segment lost 6 bases and the V segment lost 4 bases, leaving 2 bases of the junction unmatched. The CDR3 is CASSEDRAEAFF. DNA of the CDR3: TGCGCCAGCAGCGAGGACAGGGCTGAAGCTTTCTTT.

The chain is built from TRBV28 and TRBJ1-5; D unclear. Germline CDR1 reads MDHEN; CDR2 reads SYDVKM. The CDR3 extends over 17 amino acids. The germline V and J ends were trimmed by 6 bases and 0 bases, with 18 bases remaining between them. The CDR3 nucleotides read TGTGCCAGCAGCCCCGGGTGGGTGTATTATAGCAATCAGCCCCAGCATTTT. The encoded protein is CASSPGWVYYSNQPQHF.

This clone was detected a few times. The V call is TRBV28, the J call TRBJ1-3; the match to TRBD1 covers 7 bases. The CDR3 runs to 13 residues. V lost 8 bases to trimming and J lost 3 bases; unmatched junction nucleotides: 4. CDR1 and CDR2 (germline): MDHEN, SYDVKM. The CDR3 nucleotides are TGTGCCAGCGGAGGGGGCTTTGGAAACACCATATATTTT. Its protein is CASGGGFGNTIYF.

Notes on this clone: Within the sample, other DNA sequences also encode this same CDR3. This sequence joins TRBV30 and TRBJ1-5, with a weak D call TRBD1 (5 bases). Looked up from germline, CDR1 is GTSNPN and CDR2 is SVGIG (reference sequence). V was clipped by 1 base and J by 5 bases, with 9 bases between them. The CDR3 length is 13 residues. DNA for the CDR3: TGTGCCTGGAGTGGAACAGGCGATCAGCCCCAGCATTTT. Encoded protein: CAWSGTGDQPQHF.

This clone is a singleton in its sample. The V gene is TRBV5-4, the J gene TRBJ1-2, with D possibly matching TRBD1 (6 bases). CDR1 is SGHNT, CDR2 YYREEE, per germline (reference sequence). The CDR3 totals 15 residues. V was pared by 4 bases and J by 3 bases, with 16 bases between. The CDR3 loop is CASSANRDPDYGYTF. DNA for the CDR3: TGTGCCAGCAGCGCGAACAGGGACCCTGACTATGGCTACACCTTC.

The chain has TRBV11-1 and TRBJ2-5; 7 bases map to TRBD2. This CDR3 has 14 residues. Germline loops: CDR1 SGHAT, CDR2 FQDESV (reference sequence). V trimming: 5 bases; J trimming: 8 bases; junction bases outside the gene matches: 11. CDR3 region: CASSTDGGTETQYF. DNA of the CDR3: TGTGCCAGCAGCACGGACGGGGGGACTGAAACCCAGTACTTC.

The rearrangement joins TRBV5-1 to TRBJ1-5; 7 bases line up with TRBD1. V shed 4 bases and J 4 bases; nucleotides not matched to a gene: 5. In germline, CDR1 is SGHRS, CDR2 YFSETQ. This CDR3 has 14 amino acids. CDR3 DNA sequence: TGCGCCAGCAGCACGGGACAGAGAAATCAGCCCCAGCATTTT. Its translation: CASSTGQRNQPQHF.

The rearrangement links TRBV10-3 to TRBJ2-1; the D gene is possibly TRBD2 (6 bases). V was cut by 6 bases and J by 0 bases, with 12 bases left in between. The CDR3 consists of 15 residues. Looked up from germline, CDR1 is ENHRY and CDR2 is SYGVKD. The CDR3 nucleotides are TGTGCCATCAGGGATAGCGGAAACTCCTACAATGAGCAGTTCTTC. Protein product: CAIRDSGNSYNEQFF.